This TCR beta chain was recorded in a study of T-cell reconstitution after alpha-beta-depleted transplantation in children. General study results and limits: Counts and diversity of T cells one year after transplant came mostly from newly produced T cells. Reports say that about two months after transplant, the alpha-beta T cells came out of several hundred graft clones that had expanded. Some patients showed high day-60 TCRbeta diversity, which derived from surviving recipient T cells and thymic progenitors.

The TCRbeta library incorporated unique molecular identifiers. Via MiXCR, TCRdb re-called the PCR reads, giving one row per CDR3 protein. The sample has 350,000 to 500,000 distinct CDR3 sequences, roughly 43% seen once. Worth noting for this clonotype: Its specificity is not known.

The origin of this receptor is a girl aged 2 to 9 with aplastic anemia, due to receive a stem cell transplant. This specimen consisted of PBMCs, obtained before TCRalphabeta/CD19-depleted stem cell transplant.

The CDR3 sequence is CASSLGGPGAGANVLTF. The DNA for the CDR3 is TGTGCCAGCAGCTTAGGGGGGCCGGGCGCCGGGGCCAACGTCCTGACTTTC. The gene calls are TRBV7-2 and TRBJ2-6; a weak D match, TRBD1 (6 bases). Germline CDR1 is SGHTA and CDR2 is FQGNSA. The ends were cut back, 1 base at V and 4 bases at J, with 14 bases in the middle. This CDR3 comprises 17 residues.